What follows describes a single T cell receptor beta chain. The specificity of this receptor is unknown. Base-call qualities are not available, and no considerably larger clone is one nucleotide away. These data come from a study of blood T cells in healthy people across ages (dated by TCRdb to the mid-2010s). Looking at the study overall: In model experiments, template switching captured about one uniquely barcoded TCR beta cDNA molecule for every two T cells. Age-related changes in TCR beta repertoire diversity were measured in the study by deep sequencing normalized with unique cDNA molecular identifiers. Four age groups were formed from the donors: young (average approximately 15 years), middle-aged (approximately 41), aged (roughly 59) and long-lived (less than 85). To avoid experimental bias, donors of different ages were spread randomly across the sequencing lanes. Two additional independent replicas of 1 million unique cDNA reads from the same blood draw were analyzed for two donors (one aged 18 to 30 and one aged 80 or older).

Including cysteine and phenylalanine, the CDR3 has 13 amino acids. CDR3 DNA only is kept here, 39 bases in frame from base 1. The germline V gene encodes CDR1 MNHEY and CDR2 SVGEGT. Trimming at the junction amounts to 1 base on V and 3 bases on J, and the germline ends lie 7 bases apart. The roughly 39 donors, aged roughly 6 to 95 years, were systemically healthy Caucasian individuals from Russia. Each donor gave ten milliliters of peripheral blood, drawn into EDTA-treated Vacutainer tubes. Ficoll-Paque density-gradient centrifugation was used to isolate PBMCs, with at least 7 million per sample. Total RNA, at least 5.5 micrograms per sample, was extracted from PBMCs with Trizol reagent. For every donor, an aliquot of PBMCs went through flow cytometry to measure the percentages of naive CD45RAhigh/CD27high T cells. Paper-wide results and their limitations: Estimates of total diversity based on one million sequenced T cells were considered lower bounds and underestimates. A strong correlation was found between observed TCR beta diversity and the percentage of naive T cells measured by flow cytometry. Compared with the aged group, more naive CD4+ T cells, fewer expanded clones and increased TCR diversity were shown by the long-lived group, suggesting age selection. Observed TCR beta diversity per million T cells fell roughly linearly with age, and a significant reduction was already apparent by age approximately 40. Because donor CMV infection status was unknown, age-related changes in expanded clonotypes were potentially confounded. Since profiling was done on bulk unsorted PBMCs, naive and antigen-experienced compartments could not be conclusively compared.

Library creation used 5' RACE. A second PCR of roughly 6 to 11 cycles was run with a J-beta primer mix and a sample-barcoded 5' primer. Each TCR beta cDNA molecule received a unique molecular identifier from a template-switch 5' adaptor carrying 12 random nucleotides. At least 2.5 million CDR3-containing paired-end reads were obtained from each sample. First-strand cDNA synthesis was performed from all RNA using the Mint cDNA synthesis kit, with priming by a TRBC-specific oligonucleotide. Following uracil-DNA glycosylase treatment, a first 18-cycle PCR with universal primers M1SS and BC2_uni_R was performed on all cDNA. Per the source publication's procedure: For normalization, 1 million high-quality reads were randomly selected from each sample, with every read carrying a distinct molecular identifier. Instead of being binned into consensus sequences, reads that shared molecular identifiers were thrown out. MiTCR, with a Q25 quality threshold and the strictest error-elimination algorithm, was used for CDR3 identification, clonotype clustering and error correction. A nonparametric unseen species model using Euler transformation provided a lower-bound estimate of total TCR beta diversity. The public reads were run again by TCRdb, first through fastp at Q25 and then through MiXCR, and only productive beta chains were kept. Each entry is one CDR3 protein sequence, shown with its most common DNA and genes. These V and J calls derive from TCRdb rather than the authors' analysis. The sample yields over 1,500,000 distinct CDR3 sequences; about 39% were counted once. The top ten clonotypes cover 20% to 25% of the sample.

The chain links TRBV6-2 or TRBV6-3 with TRBJ2-7, with the identity of the D gene unclear. Sequences were obtained from blood. The clonotype was recovered from a human donor in good health. The DNA sequence is as follows: TGTGCCAGCAGTTACTTAGCCCTCTACGAGCAGTACTTC. Its protein reads: CASSYLALYEQYF.